These 16 T cell receptor beta chains share one sample of origin, sequenced in a study of spatial heterogeneity in lung cancer. Study outcomes and limitations: For expanded intratumoral alpha and beta TCRs, counts tracked tumor mutation counts.

Documented time point: sample taken at primary tumor resection. TCRdb fed the 5' RACE reads into MiXCR, producing one record per CDR3 protein. The sample shows roughly 11,000 distinct CDR3 sequences, around 10% of them seen only once. These receptors lack a known antigen. This specimen was lung tumor tissue, taken at surgery. The receptors come from a female donor with early-stage non-small cell lung cancer.

This clonotype is termed medium-sized. The rearrangement uses TRBV5-4 and TRBJ2-7; TRBD1 aligns across 12 bases. The CDR3 sequence is 16 residues long. V shed 2 bases, J shed 7 bases, and the junction held 10 bases outside the gene matches. CDR1 SGHNT and CDR2 YYREEE come from the germline V gene (reference sequence). The CDR3 nucleotides read TGTGCCAGCAGCTTTGTCCGGGGACAGGGGGCTGGGGAGCAGTACTTC. This translates into CASSFVRGQGAGEQYF.

The V call is TRBV30, the J call TRBJ2-7; D may be TRBD1 or TRBD2 (5 bases each). CDR1 GTSNPN and CDR2 SVGIG come from the germline V gene (reference sequence). The CDR3 spans 12 residues. With 4 bases removed from V and 7 bases from J, the gap between germline ends came to 14 bases. CDR3 region: CAWKRDLGEQYF. The CDR3 DNA reads as TGTGCCTGGAAACGGGACCTAGGGGAGCAGTACTTC.

Remarks on this clonotype: With a much larger clone just one base away, this may be a read error. This sequence joins TRBV7-2 and TRBJ1-4; no firm D call. There are 13 residues in the CDR3. Germline values: CDR1 SGHTA, CDR2 FQGNSA. The CDR3 spells CAGSPSTNEKLFF. CDR3 DNA sequence: TGTGCCGGCAGCCCTTCAACTAATGAAAAACTGTTTTTT.

This clonotype was picked up many times. The chain links TRBV27 to TRBJ2-2; either TRBD1 or TRBD2 may supply D (5 bases each). The V and J ends lost 4 bases and 0 bases respectively, with 9 bases between them. The CDR3 extends over 15 amino acids. Germline CDR1 reads MNHEY; CDR2 reads SMNVEV (reference sequence). The DNA of the CDR3 is TGTGCCAGCAGTTCACCGGGACCGAACACCGGGGAGCTGTTTTTT. Translating gives CASSSPGPNTGELFF.

This clonotype has a count of ten or more. The chain links TRBV7-3 to TRBJ1-6; weak D call: TRBD1 (5 bases). V was trimmed by 2 bases and J by 10 bases, leaving 12 bases between them. CDR3 length: 14 amino acids. Per germline, CDR1 SGHTA and CDR2 FQGTGA. CDR3 nucleotides: TGTGCCAGCAGCTTATCCCAGGGAGCCTCACCCCTCCACTTT. Encoded protein: CASSLSQGASPLHF. Combining the CDR3 with reference TRBV7-3 and TRBJ1-6 gives the whole variable domain GAGVSQTPSNKVTEKGKYVELRCDPISGHTALYWYRQSLGQGPEFLIYFQGTGAADDSGLPNDRFFAVRPEGSVSTLKIQRTERGDSAVYLCASSLSQGASPLHFGNGTRLTVT.

The V gene is TRBV20-1, the J gene TRBJ1-1, with 11 bases lining up with TRBD1. The CDR3 covers 18 residues. Germline trimming cut 0 bases from V and 0 bases from J; bases unmatched to any gene: 9. Germline V gene sequence: CDR1 DFQATT, CDR2 SNEGSKA (reference sequence). This CDR3 reads CSAREWDRGTNLNTEAFF. CDR3 bases: TGCAGTGCTAGAGAATGGGACAGGGGGACAAATTTGAACACTGAAGCTTTCTTT.

In its sample, this clonotype ranks as medium-sized. The chain couples TRBV20-1 to TRBJ2-2; D is perhaps TRBD1 (5 bases). CDR3 length: 15 amino acids. Germline V CDR1 and CDR2: DFQATT, SNEGSKA (reference sequence). Trimming removed 0 bases at V and 0 bases at J, with 8 bases between. CDR3 loop: CSARDPRANTGELFF. In DNA, the CDR3 is TGCAGTGCTAGAGATCCCAGGGCGAACACCGGGGAGCTGTTTTTT.

This clonotype showed up just a few times. V and J are TRBV12-3 or TRBV12-4 and TRBJ1-5; tentative D call: TRBD1 (5 bases). The CDR3 has 16 residues. The V end was cut by 6 bases, the J end by 2 bases, with 17 bases between. The CDR3, as DNA: TGTGCCAGCAGCACCAGGGCGATAAACGGCAATCAGCCCCAGCATTTT. It encodes CASSTRAINGNQPQHF.

This clonotype occurred many times. CDR3: CSVRQGETEAFF. CDR3 coding DNA: TGCAGCGTCAGACAGGGTGAGACTGAAGCTTTCTTT. The chain combines TRBV29-1 with TRBJ1-1, with 7 bases matching TRBD1. V lost 6 bases, J lost 5 bases, and 6 bases stayed unmatched. The CDR3 is made up of 12 amino acids. From germline, CDR1 is SQVTM and CDR2 ANQGSEA.

This clonotype was found many times. This chain connects TRBV7-9 to TRBJ1-2; no clear D gene. This CDR3 has 12 amino acids. The V and J ends lost 6 bases and 8 bases respectively, with 13 bases between them. The germline CDR1 and CDR2 sequences are SEHNR and FQNEAQ (reference sequence). The CDR3, as DNA: TGTGCCAGCAGATTTGGGAGAAGAGGCTACACCTTC. The encoded protein is CASRFGRRGYTF.

Comments on this clonotype: A much larger clone lies a single base off, so this may be a read error. CDR3 nucleotide sequence: TGTGTCAGCGCGGGCTCTGGAAACACCATATATTTT. This translates into CVSAGSGNTIYF. V usage is TRBV7-6 and J usage is TRBJ1-3, with unresolved D. The CDR3 contains 12 residues. Per the germline V gene, CDR1 is SGHVS and CDR2 is FNYEAQ.

This clonotype has a count of ten or more. This chain links TRBV6-5 with TRBJ2-6; 7 nucleotides match TRBD2. In germline, CDR1 is MNHEY, CDR2 SVGAGI. V shed 6 bases and J 2 bases; nucleotides not matched to a gene: 4. This CDR3 spans 15 amino acids. This CDR3 reads CASSPGGTGANVLTF. CDR3 nucleotide sequence: TGTGCCAGCAGCCCGGGGGGAACTGGGGCCAACGTCCTGACTTTC.

The table lists this clonotype with many counts. The genes are TRBV5-1 and TRBJ1-5; D is undetermined. Deletions cut 0 bases from V and 0 bases from J, with 7 bases between. Germline CDR1 SGHRS, CDR2 YFSETQ. CDR3 length equals 15 residues. The CDR3: CASSLVPGSNQPQHF. In nucleotides, the CDR3 is TGCGCCAGCAGCTTGGTCCCCGGTAGCAATCAGCCCCAGCATTTT. The full variable domain, rest sourced from reference TRBV5-1 and TRBJ1-5, is KAGVTQTPRYLIKTRGQQVTLSCSPISGHRSVSWYQQTPGQGLQFLFEYFSETQRNKGNFPGRFSGRQFSNSRSEMNVSTLELGDSALYLCASSLVPGSNQPQHFGDGTRLSIL.

This clonotype was seen ten or more times. The rearrangement uses TRBV21-1 and TRBJ2-6. TRBV21-1 is annotated as a pseudogene. The CDR3 extends over 14 amino acids. This chain's CDR3 is CASTLVWGANVLTF. Here the CDR3 DNA reads TGTGCCAGCACATTGGTGTGGGGGGCCAACGTCCTGACTTTC.

Sample share makes this clonotype medium-sized. The gene calls are TRBV6-2 or TRBV6-3 and TRBJ2-7, with D unclear. V lost 6 bases, J lost 5 bases, and 14 bases lay in between. This CDR3 has 13 amino acids. CDR1 and CDR2 (germline): MNHEY, SVGEGT. The CDR3 protein is CASRRPLRDEQYF. The DNA of the CDR3 is TGTGCCAGCAGGAGACCCTTAAGGGACGAGCAGTACTTC.

By share, this clonotype counts as medium-sized. The CDR3 region is CASSFRMNTEAFF. CDR3 DNA sequence: TGTGCCAGCAGTTTCCGGATGAACACTGAAGCTTTCTTT. J is TRBJ1-1 and V is TRBV12-3 or TRBV12-4; no clear D. V lost 3 bases and J lost 0, with 5 bases in between. CDR3 size: 13 residues.